These T cell receptor beta chains were read from a single sample in a study of T cells after posttransplantation cyclophosphamide. Assay: immunoSEQ multiplex PCR; the TCRdb copy retains only in-frame clones and omits some. The sample carries roughly 20,000 clones, 70% to 85% recorded once. The input for sequencing was PBMCs, taken after an allogeneic stem cell transplant with post-transplant cyclophosphamide. These receptors all come from a male patient aged 30 to 40 who received an allogeneic stem cell transplant from a related donor, was CMV-positive, and had acute GVHD only. Part of the T cell pool may stem from the graft donor. The CDR3 runs from the conserved cysteine through the conserved F or W. The order of the fields is CDR3 length, V gene, D gene, clone size, J gene, CDR3 DNA, CDR3 protein. A D gene is named only where the DNA matches it firmly. Only part of the rows carry a size: once, few, many, or a class if the clone is expanded.

cdr3_length: 14
v_call: TRBV6-5
d_call: -
clone_size: -
j_call: TRBJ1-1
cdr3_nt: TGTGCCAGCAGCGGCGTCGGAGGGGACACTGAAGCTTTCTTT
cdr3_aa: CASSGVGGDTEAFF

cdr3_length: 14
v_call: TRBV6-5
d_call: -
clone_size: once
j_call: TRBJ1-6
cdr3_nt: TGTGCCAGCACCCGTCGAGGTAGCAATTCACCCCTCCACTTT
cdr3_aa: CASTRRGSNSPLHF

cdr3_length: 13
v_call: TRBV19
d_call: TRBD1
clone_size: -
j_call: TRBJ2-7
cdr3_nt: TGTGCCAGTAGTCGGACAGGGCTCTACGAGCAGTACTTC
cdr3_aa: CASSRTGLYEQYF

cdr3_length: 14
v_call: TRBV7-3
d_call: TRBD2
clone_size: few
j_call: TRBJ2-7
cdr3_nt: TGTGCCAGCAGCTTGGGAGGGAGTAGGTACGAGCAGTACTTC
cdr3_aa: CASSLGGSRYEQYF

cdr3_length: 15
v_call: TRBV19
d_call: -
clone_size: -
j_call: TRBJ1-4
cdr3_nt: TGTGCCAGTAGCAGATGGAGCACAACTAATGAAAAACTGTTTTTT
cdr3_aa: CASSRWSTTNEKLFF

cdr3_length: 14
v_call: TRBV30
d_call: TRBD2
clone_size: -
j_call: TRBJ2-5
cdr3_nt: TGTGCCTGGAGGGCTAGCGGGGGGGCGGAGACCCAGTACTTC
cdr3_aa: CAWRASGGAETQYF

cdr3_length: 15
v_call: TRBV4-2
d_call: -
clone_size: -
j_call: TRBJ1-5
cdr3_nt: TGTGCCAGCAGCCAGAACGCAGGGAGCAATCAGCCCCAGCATTTT
cdr3_aa: CASSQNAGSNQPQHF

cdr3_length: 16
v_call: TRBV5-5
d_call: TRBD1
clone_size: -
j_call: TRBJ1-2
cdr3_nt: TGTGCCAGCAGCTCGGGGACAGGGTCCCTGGGGTATGGCTACACCTTC
cdr3_aa: CASSSGTGSLGYGYTF

cdr3_length: 13
v_call: TRBV19
d_call: -
clone_size: -
j_call: TRBJ1-1
cdr3_nt: TGTGCCAGTAGCACTACACGGAACACTGAAGCTTTCTTT
cdr3_aa: CASSTTRNTEAFF

cdr3_length: 14
v_call: TRBV19
d_call: -
clone_size: -
j_call: TRBJ1-1
cdr3_nt: TGTGCCAGTAGTATGTGGGGCGGGAACACTGAAGCTTTCTTT
cdr3_aa: CASSMWGGNTEAFF